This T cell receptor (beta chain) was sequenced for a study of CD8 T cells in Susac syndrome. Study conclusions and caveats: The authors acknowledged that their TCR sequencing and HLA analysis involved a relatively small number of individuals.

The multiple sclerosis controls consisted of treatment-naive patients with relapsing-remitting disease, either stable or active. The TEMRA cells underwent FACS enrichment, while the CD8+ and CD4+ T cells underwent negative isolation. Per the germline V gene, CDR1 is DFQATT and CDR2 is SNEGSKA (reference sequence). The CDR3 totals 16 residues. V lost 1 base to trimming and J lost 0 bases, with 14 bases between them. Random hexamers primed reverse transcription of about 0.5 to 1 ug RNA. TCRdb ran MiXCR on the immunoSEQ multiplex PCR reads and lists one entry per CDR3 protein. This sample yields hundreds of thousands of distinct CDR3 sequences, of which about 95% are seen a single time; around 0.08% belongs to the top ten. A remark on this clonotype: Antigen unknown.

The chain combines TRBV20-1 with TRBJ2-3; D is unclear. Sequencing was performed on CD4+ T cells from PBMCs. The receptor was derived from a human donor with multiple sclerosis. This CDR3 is CSARGPGVPSTDTQYF. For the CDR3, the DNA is TGCAGTGCTAGAGGGCCTGGGGTCCCTAGCACAGATACGCAGTATTTT.